This entry features one T cell receptor beta chain sequence. Its cognate antigen is unknown. The sample originates from a study of T cells after yellow fever vaccination. Notes on the study in general: Clonotype sharing between CD4 and CD8 compartments was small. The secondary response was weaker but peaked faster, day 5 versus 15. Re-detected after boosting: most primary clones, 95% to 98% of CD4 and roughly 88% of CD8.

Template switching with 5'RACE generated the TCR cDNA and added a universal primer site and UMIs. A single record per CDR3 protein comes from TCRdb applying MiXCR to the 5' RACE reads. This table has approximately 580,000 distinct CDR3 sequences, less than 20% appearing once. In germline, CDR1 is SGHAT, CDR2 FQNNGV. The CDR3 consists of 19 residues. Trimming removed 7 bases at V and 1 base at J, with 26 bases between. The J gene is TRBJ2-1, the V gene TRBV11-2; tentatively, D is TRBD2 (5 bases). The source is a man aged 18 to 29 who received the YFV17D yellow fever vaccine. This sample comprised PBMCs, obtained around 5 days after the first yellow fever vaccination. The CDR3 spells CASTQTSYVLGSSYNEQFF. The CDR3 region has the DNA TGTGCCAGCACCCAAACCTCTTATGTACTAGGGAGTTCCTACAATGAGCAGTTCTTC.